This paragraph covers one TCR beta chain sequence. The target antigen is unknown. Trimming left V 6 bases short and J 6 bases short, with 15 bases between. Germline V gives CDR1 MNHEY, CDR2 SMNVEV (reference sequence). The CDR3 is 14 amino acids. Those donating, healthy Caucasian individuals from Russia, were aged roughly 6 to 95. A second PCR, run for about 7 to 12 cycles, used a sample-barcoded 5' primer plus a J-beta primer mix. Researchers report that a template-switch adaptor with 12 random nucleotides tagged each cDNA molecule. Sequencing of every sample gave 2.5 million or more CDR3-containing paired-end reads. MiXCR, applied by TCRdb to the 5' RACE reads, yields one record per CDR3 protein. Among about 1.5 million distinct CDR3 sequences, approximately 42% were seen once, and the ten largest hold approximately 7.9%. These data originate in a study of blood T cells in healthy people across ages. Study findings and constraints: In these data, TCR beta diversity tracked strongly with naive T cell percentage.

The gene calls are TRBV27 and TRBJ1-5; no reliable D call. What was sequenced was blood. This clonotype was obtained from a woman between 18 and 29 years old in good health. CDR3 residues: CASSRTPPGQPQHF. The CDR3 DNA follows: TGTGCCAGCAGCCGTACTCCTCCCGGTCAGCCCCAGCATTTT.